The rows below give T cell receptor beta chains drawn from one sample of a study of Ad26.COV2.S vaccination and SARS-CoV-2 variants. Clones were read by immunoSEQ multiplex PCR, and TCRdb kept only the in-frame ones, dropping some. The data hold about 320,000 clones, with about 86% observed a single time. The source was peripheral blood, collected in a trial of Ad26.COV2.S vaccine versus placebo. Receptors originate from a person between 18 and 65 years old who received the Ad26.COV2.S COVID-19 vaccine or a placebo. Each CDR3 is given with its conserved first and last residue. A D gene is named only where the DNA matches it firmly. Size values are once, few and many counts, or a class for expanded clones, and some rows have none.

V gene,D gene,J gene,clone size,CDR3 DNA,CDR3 protein
TRBV18,.,TRBJ2-7,.,TGTGCCAGCTCACCACCTTGGAGCTACGAGCAGTACTTC,CASSPPWSYEQYF
TRBV24-1,TRBD1,TRBJ1-5,.,TGTGCCACCAGTGATCCGGGACAGGGGAGGGGAGGCGGGGGTCAGCCCCAGCATTTT,CATSDPGQGRGGGGQPQHF
TRBV5-6,.,TRBJ2-1,once,TGTGCCAGCAGCTTGGCGATAGGTGAGCAGTTCTTC,CASSLAIGEQFF
TRBV4-3,.,TRBJ1-1,.,TGCGCCAGCAGCCAACGGACCTTTGAGGGGGGGACTGAAGCTTTCTTT,CASSQRTFEGGTEAFF
TRBV7-9,.,TRBJ1-6,.,TGTGCCAGCAGCCCTGATTCACCCCTCCACTTT,CASSPDSPLHF
TRBV30,.,TRBJ2-3,once,TGTGCCTGGAGTGCTGATGGGGCTCTAGGGACAGATACGCAGTATTTT,CAWSADGALGTDTQYF
TRBV2,.,TRBJ1-4,.,TGTGCCAGCAGGGAGACCTTCCTAGTCGAAAAACTGTTTTTT,CASRETFLVEKLFF
TRBV11-2,.,TRBJ1-1,.,TGTGCCAGCAGCTTAGAACCTTGGGGGGCTGAAGCTTTCTTT,CASSLEPWGAEAFF
TRBV7-2,.,TRBJ2-1,.,TGTGCCAGCAGGGGTGGAACCCGCGAGCAGTTCTTC,CASRGGTREQFF
TRBV7-2,TRBD2,TRBJ2-1,.,TGTGCCAGCAGCCAACTAGCGGGGGACAATGAGCAGTTCTTC,CASSQLAGDNEQFF
TRBV27,.,TRBJ1-1,.,TGTGCCTCCGCAGGAGAGAACACTGAAGCTTTCTTT,CASAGENTEAFF
TRBV19,.,TRBJ2-5,.,TGTGCCAGTAGTATAGATTTAGCTAGTCCGAAAGAGACCCAGTACTTC,CASSIDLASPKETQYF
TRBV30,.,TRBJ2-7,.,TGTGCCTGTACCTCTCTGGACTCACTGCCTCAGTACTTC,CACTSLDSLPQYF
TRBV5-1,.,TRBJ2-3,.,TGCGCCAGCAGCTTTTTTCTGGGCACAGATACGCAGTATTTT,CASSFFLGTDTQYF
TRBV7-2,.,TRBJ2-7,once,TGTGCCAGCAGCTCTAGTACGGTAGTGCAGTACTTC,CASSSSTVVQYF
TRBV19,.,TRBJ1-1,.,TGTGCCAGTAGTATTACTCTCACTAGCCCGACGGCTTTCTTT,CASSITLTSPTAFF
TRBV4-1,.,TRBJ2-7,.,TGCGCCAGCAGCCAAGAGGCAGGGACCTACGAGCAGTACTTC,CASSQEAGTYEQYF
TRBV6-2/TRBV6-3,.,TRBJ1-1,.,TGTGCCAGCAGTTACTCGATAGGGTGGAAGACTGAAGCTTTCTTT,CASSYSIGWKTEAFF
TRBV5-6,TRBD1,TRBJ1-1,.,TGTGCCAGCAGCTTGGGGGCAGGGGGATACCCGCGCGCTTTCTTT,CASSLGAGGYPRAFF
TRBV4-3,TRBD1,TRBJ1-1,.,TGCGCCAGCAGCCAAGCTGCGACAGGGGGCCACACTGAAGCTTTCTTT,CASSQAATGGHTEAFF
TRBV6-5,.,TRBJ2-5,.,TGTGCCAGCTTCGGGGGGCCTTTGGTCCAAGAGACCCAGTACTTC,CASFGGPLVQETQYF
TRBV4-1,TRBD1,TRBJ2-5,.,TGCGCCAGCAGCCCAACACTGGGACAGGGTATTGAGACCCAGTACTTC,CASSPTLGQGIETQYF
TRBV4-3,.,TRBJ2-6,.,TGCGCCAGCAGCCACGAAACGTCCCTCTCTGGGGCCAACGTCCTGACTTTC,CASSHETSLSGANVLTF
TRBV27,.,TRBJ1-6,once,TGTGCCAGCAGTTTATCCGGTTATAATTCACCCCTCCACTTT,CASSLSGYNSPLHF
TRBV5-4,.,TRBJ1-1,few,TGTGCCAGCAGCTACCTCAGTTTGGACCCTCGGAACACTGAAGCTTTCTTT,CASSYLSLDPRNTEAFF
TRBV7-3,TRBD2,TRBJ2-3,.,TGTGCCAGCAGCTCCCGTAGCGGGGGGGCCAGCACAGATACGCAGTATTTT,CASSSRSGGASTDTQYF
TRBV6-6,.,TRBJ2-1,.,TGTGCCAGCAGTTACGGACTCACATACAATGAGCAGTTCTTC,CASSYGLTYNEQFF
TRBV2,.,TRBJ1-2,once,TGTGCCAGCAGTGATCAGGTACGAGCTGGCTACACCTTC,CASSDQVRAGYTF
TRBV5-6,.,TRBJ2-7,.,TGTGCCAGCAGCTTCGTAGAAGGGAACGAGCAGTACTTC,CASSFVEGNEQYF
TRBV5-5,TRBD1,TRBJ2-7,.,TGTGCCAGCAGCGGTCAGGGGGCCTACGAGCAGTACTTC,CASSGQGAYEQYF
TRBV5-5,.,TRBJ1-1,.,TGTGCCAGCAGCTTGGCTGCAAGTACTGAAGCTTTCTTT,CASSLAASTEAFF
TRBV5-1,.,TRBJ2-4,once,TGCGCCAGCAGCTTGGAACGGAAAACAAACATTCAGTACTTC,CASSLERKTNIQYF
TRBV7-3,TRBD2,TRBJ2-2,.,TGTGCCAGCAGCCCCCCCGGGACTAGCGGGAGCACCGGGGAGCTGTTTTTT,CASSPPGTSGSTGELFF
TRBV4-1,TRBD2,TRBJ2-2,many,TGCGCCAGCAGCCGACTAGCGGGGCTCACCGGGGAGCTGTTTTTT,CASSRLAGLTGELFF
TRBV18,.,TRBJ1-3,.,TGTGCCAGCTCACGATCTGGGCCCGGTGGAAACACCATATATTTT,CASSRSGPGGNTIYF
TRBV19,TRBD1,TRBJ2-5,.,TGTGCCAGTAGCCCGGGACAGGCTCAAGAGACCCAGTACTTC,CASSPGQAQETQYF
TRBV2,TRBD2,TRBJ2-3,once,TGTGCCAGCAGTGCGGGACTAGCAGGGACAGATACGCAGTATTTT,CASSAGLAGTDTQYF
TRBV18,TRBD1,TRBJ1-4,few,TGTGCCAGCTCACCGCTGGGACAGGGGGCAAGTTCGAGTGAAAAACTGTTTTTT,CASSPLGQGASSSEKLFF
TRBV5-1,.,TRBJ2-5,few,TGCGCCAGCAGCCTCAACTCGGGGACGGAGCAAGAGACCCAGTACTTC,CASSLNSGTEQETQYF
TRBV27,.,TRBJ2-3,.,TGTGCCAGGTACACAGATACGCAGTATTTT,CARYTDTQYF
TRBV5-1,TRBD1,TRBJ1-1,.,TGCGCCAGCAAAGGGACAGGGTTCACTGAAGCTTTCTTT,CASKGTGFTEAFF
TRBV5-1,.,TRBJ1-4,.,TGCGCCAGCAGCTTAGCAGGGATTGGGAGTGAAAAACTGTTTTTT,CASSLAGIGSEKLFF
TRBV10-3,TRBD1,TRBJ1-2,once,TGTGCCACTTCCGGGAGCCAGGGGGGAAAAGGCTACACCTTC,CATSGSQGGKGYTF
TRBV6-2/TRBV6-3,TRBD1,TRBJ2-6,.,TGTGCCAGCAGCCCGGCCACGACAGGGGGCAGTGGGGCCAACGTCCTGACTTTC,CASSPATTGGSGANVLTF
TRBV7-2,TRBD1,TRBJ1-3,once,TGTGCCAGCAGCCCGGGGACAGGGAGCGCCATATATTTT,CASSPGTGSAIYF
TRBV7-2,.,TRBJ1-4,.,TGTGCCAGCAGCCGTCAGGGCAACGGGGAAAAACTGTTTTTT,CASSRQGNGEKLFF
TRBV9,TRBD1,TRBJ2-6,.,TGTGCCAGCAGCGTACGGGGACAGGGGGTTGGTGGGGCCAACGTCCTGACTTTC,CASSVRGQGVGGANVLTF
TRBV25-1,.,TRBJ1-2,.,TGTGCCAGCAGTGATAGTAGAACAGTTAACTATGGCTACACCTTC,CASSDSRTVNYGYTF
TRBV3-1/TRBV3-2,.,TRBJ2-2,.,TGTGCCAGCAGCCAAGTCAGTCAGGGCGGCGGGGAGCTGTTTTTT,CASSQVSQGGGELFF
TRBV5-4,TRBD2,TRBJ2-7,.,TGTGCCAGCAGCGCAAGGAGCGGGGGGTCTCGCTCCTACGAGCAGTACTTC,CASSARSGGSRSYEQYF
TRBV18,.,TRBJ1-5,.,TGTGCCAGCTCACGTCAAGGGGCGGATCAGCCCCAGCATTTT,CASSRQGADQPQHF
TRBV5-5,.,TRBJ1-2,.,TGTGCCAGCAGCCTGGTGGAAGGGGGGATCTATGGCTACACCTTC,CASSLVEGGIYGYTF
TRBV7-9,.,TRBJ2-7,.,TGTGCCAGCAGCACAGCCCCCTACGAGCAGTACTTC,CASSTAPYEQYF
TRBV6-4,TRBD2,TRBJ2-1,few,TGTGCCAGCCGGACTAGCGGGGGGGCGAGTGAGCAGTTCTTC,CASRTSGGASEQFF
TRBV6-5,.,TRBJ1-2,.,TGTGCCAGCAGCCCCCCCAGCGGAGGCTACACCTTC,CASSPPSGGYTF
TRBV5-4,TRBD1,TRBJ2-5,.,TGTGCCAGCAGCGCCCGGGACAGGTCTGGAGAGACCCAGTACTTC,CASSARDRSGETQYF
TRBV14,.,TRBJ2-7,.,TGTGCCAGCAGAACCGGGACGGGCTACGAGCAGTACTTC,CASRTGTGYEQYF
TRBV4-3,.,TRBJ2-5,.,TGCGCCAGCAGCCGGCAGGACCAAGAGACCCAGTACTTC,CASSRQDQETQYF
TRBV2,TRBD1,TRBJ1-5,.,TGTGCCAGCAGAAACAGGGGTGGCAATCAGCCCCAGCATTTT,CASRNRGGNQPQHF